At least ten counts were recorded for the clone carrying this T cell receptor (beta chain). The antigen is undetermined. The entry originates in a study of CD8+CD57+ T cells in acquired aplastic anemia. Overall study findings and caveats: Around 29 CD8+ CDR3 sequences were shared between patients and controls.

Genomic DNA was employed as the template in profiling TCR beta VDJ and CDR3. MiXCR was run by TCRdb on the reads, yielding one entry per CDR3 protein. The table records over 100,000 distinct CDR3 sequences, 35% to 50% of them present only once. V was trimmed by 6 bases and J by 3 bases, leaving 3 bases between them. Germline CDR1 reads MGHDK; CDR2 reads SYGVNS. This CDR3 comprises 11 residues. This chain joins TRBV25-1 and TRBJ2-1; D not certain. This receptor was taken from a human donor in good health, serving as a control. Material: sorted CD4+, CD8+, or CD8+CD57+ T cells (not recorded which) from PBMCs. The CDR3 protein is CASRGYNEQFF. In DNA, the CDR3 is TGTGCCAGCAGAGGCTACAATGAGCAGTTCTTC.